This is a list of T cell receptor beta chains from one sample in a study of T cell responses to AZD1222 COVID-19 vaccine. Data came from immunoSEQ multiplex PCR; TCRdb stores just in-frame clones and leaves some out. The table lists more than 95,000 clones, 88% of them singletons. The material sequenced was peripheral blood, taken on day 0 of AZD1222 vaccination. These receptors all stem from an adult in good health. CDR3s include the opening cysteine and the closing phenylalanine or tryptophan. The order of the fields is CDR3 protein, CDR3 DNA, clone size, D gene, J gene, V gene. D genes are given only for firm matches. Clone size is stated in some rows and not others, as once, few, many or a class when expanded.

CDR3aa: CASSLVGPQPQHF
CDR3nt: TGCGCCAGCAGCTTGGTAGGGCCCCAGCCCCAGCATTTT
abundance: .
d_gene: .
j_gene: TRBJ1-5
v_gene: TRBV5-1

CDR3aa: CASSFGPGTGSTNEKLFF
CDR3nt: TGTGCCAGCAGCTTCGGTCCCGGGACAGGATCAACTAATGAAAAACTGTTTTTT
abundance: .
d_gene: TRBD1
j_gene: TRBJ1-4
v_gene: TRBV5-4

CDR3aa: CAWSSSSGNTIYF
CDR3nt: TGTGCCTGGAGTTCTAGCTCTGGAAACACCATATATTTT
abundance: .
d_gene: .
j_gene: TRBJ1-3
v_gene: TRBV30

CDR3aa: CATPVGGNGYTF
CDR3nt: TGTGCCACTCCGGTGGGAGGGAATGGCTACACCTTC
abundance: few
d_gene: .
j_gene: TRBJ1-2
v_gene: TRBV30

CDR3aa: CASSPQSRDRWRGVNTEAFF
CDR3nt: TGTGCCAGTAGTCCTCAAAGCCGGGACAGGTGGAGGGGGGTGAACACTGAAGCTTTCTTT
abundance: .
d_gene: TRBD1
j_gene: TRBJ1-1
v_gene: TRBV19

CDR3aa: CATRGGDTYEQYF
CDR3nt: TGTGCCACCCGCGGAGGGGATACCTACGAGCAGTACTTC
abundance: .
d_gene: .
j_gene: TRBJ2-7
v_gene: TRBV24-1

CDR3aa: CASSQRSSGADQETQYF
CDR3nt: TGCGCCAGCAGCCAGAGGTCCTCGGGAGCGGACCAAGAGACCCAGTACTTC
abundance: .
d_gene: .
j_gene: TRBJ2-5
v_gene: TRBV4-1

CDR3aa: CASSCCGGQNYNEQFF
CDR3nt: TGTGCCAGCAGCTGCTGCGGGGGACAAAACTACAATGAGCAGTTCTTC
abundance: .
d_gene: .
j_gene: TRBJ2-1
v_gene: TRBV5-6

CDR3aa: CASIQFGTDTQYF
CDR3nt: TGTGCCAGCATACAGTTTGGGACAGATACGCAGTATTTT
abundance: .
d_gene: .
j_gene: TRBJ2-3
v_gene: TRBV28

CDR3aa: CASTWGQNTEAFF
CDR3nt: TGTGCCAGCACCTGGGGGCAGAACACTGAAGCTTTCTTT
abundance: .
d_gene: .
j_gene: TRBJ1-1
v_gene: TRBV5-4

CDR3aa: CASSAFGTYGYTF
CDR3nt: TGTGCCAGCAGTGCCTTCGGGACCTATGGCTACACCTTC
abundance: .
d_gene: .
j_gene: TRBJ1-2
v_gene: TRBV6-2/TRBV6-3

CDR3aa: CSASVRPGEAFF
CDR3nt: TGCAGTGCTAGTGTTCGACCGGGTGAAGCTTTCTTT
abundance: .
d_gene: .
j_gene: TRBJ1-1
v_gene: TRBV20-1

CDR3aa: CASSVTGNTEAFF
CDR3nt: TGTGCCAGCAGCGTTACAGGGAACACTGAAGCTTTCTTT
abundance: .
d_gene: .
j_gene: TRBJ1-1
v_gene: TRBV7-9

CDR3aa: CASSLGTNQETQYF
CDR3nt: TGTGCCAGCAGCTTAGGGACGAACCAAGAGACCCAGTACTTC
abundance: .
d_gene: .
j_gene: TRBJ2-5
v_gene: TRBV7-8

CDR3aa: CATSDWVSNQPQHF
CDR3nt: TGTGCCACCAGTGATTGGGTCAGCAATCAGCCCCAGCATTTT
abundance: once
d_gene: .
j_gene: TRBJ1-5
v_gene: TRBV24-1

CDR3aa: CATSDAGVDTQYF
CDR3nt: TGTGCCACCAGTGATGCGGGGGTTGATACGCAGTATTTT
abundance: .
d_gene: TRBD2
j_gene: TRBJ2-3
v_gene: TRBV24-1

CDR3aa: CASTYRGAGNTGELFF
CDR3nt: TGTGCCAGTACCTATAGAGGGGCGGGGAACACCGGGGAGCTGTTTTTT
abundance: .
d_gene: .
j_gene: TRBJ2-2
v_gene: TRBV19